This T cell receptor beta chain was identified during a study of graft-versus-host responses after intestinal transplantation. Libraries were prepared by immunoSEQ multiplex PCR; TCRdb keeps only in-frame clonotypes and omits some of them. The data show over 90,000 clones, 75% to 95% seen once. A word on this clone: Antigen: not known.

This CDR3 is 13 amino acids long. The germline gives CDR1 LNHDA, CDR2 SQIVND (reference sequence). V lost 5 bases, J lost 6 bases, and 14 bases lay in between. This receptor was obtained from a human donor who received an intestinal transplant. J is TRBJ2-7 and V is TRBV19; D is possibly TRBD2 (5 bases). The specimen comprised unstimulated CD8+ T cells sorted from spleen or lymph node cells, sampled before intestinal transplant. CDR3 loop: CASSPPLAGEQYF. The CDR3 nucleotides are TGTGCCAGTAGTCCCCCCCTTGCGGGCGAGCAGTACTTC.